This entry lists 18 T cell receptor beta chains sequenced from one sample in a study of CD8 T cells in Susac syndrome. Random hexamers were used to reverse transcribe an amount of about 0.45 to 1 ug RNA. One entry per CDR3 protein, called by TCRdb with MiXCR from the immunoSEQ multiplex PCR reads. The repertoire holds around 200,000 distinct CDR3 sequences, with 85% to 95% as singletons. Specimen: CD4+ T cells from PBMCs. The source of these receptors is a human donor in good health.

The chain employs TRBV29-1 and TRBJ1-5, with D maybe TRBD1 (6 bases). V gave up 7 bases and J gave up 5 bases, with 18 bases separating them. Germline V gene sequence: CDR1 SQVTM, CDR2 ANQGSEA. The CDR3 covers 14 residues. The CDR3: CSAQEFGGDQPQHF. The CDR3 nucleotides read TGCAGCGCCCAGGAATTTGGGGGCGATCAGCCCCAGCATTTT.

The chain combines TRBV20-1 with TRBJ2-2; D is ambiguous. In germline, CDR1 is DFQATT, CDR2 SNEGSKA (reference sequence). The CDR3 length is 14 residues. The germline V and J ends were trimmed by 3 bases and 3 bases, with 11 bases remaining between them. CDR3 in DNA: TGCAGTGCTAGCGCCCTACTCGACACCGGGGAGCTGTTTTTT. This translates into CSASALLDTGELFF.

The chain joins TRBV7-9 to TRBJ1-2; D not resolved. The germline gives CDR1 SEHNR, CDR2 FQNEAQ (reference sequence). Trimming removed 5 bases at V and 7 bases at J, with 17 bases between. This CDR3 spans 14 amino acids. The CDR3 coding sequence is TGTGCCAGCAGCCGTCCAGGAGGGTGGGTTGGCTACACCTTC. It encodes CASSRPGGWVGYTF.

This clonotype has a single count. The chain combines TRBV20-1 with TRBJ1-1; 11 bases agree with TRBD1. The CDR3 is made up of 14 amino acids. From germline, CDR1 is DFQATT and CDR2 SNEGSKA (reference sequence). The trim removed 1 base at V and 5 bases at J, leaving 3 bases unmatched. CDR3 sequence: CSARAGTGGTEAFF. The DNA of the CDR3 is TGCAGTGCTAGAGCCGGGACAGGGGGGACTGAAGCTTTCTTT.

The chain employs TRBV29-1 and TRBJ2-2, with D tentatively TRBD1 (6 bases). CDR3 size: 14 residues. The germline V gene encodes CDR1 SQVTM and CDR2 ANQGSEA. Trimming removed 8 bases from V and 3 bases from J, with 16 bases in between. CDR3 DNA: TGCAGCTGTCTGGGGGCCGCCGACACCGGGGAGCTGTTTTTT. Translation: CSCLGAADTGELFF.

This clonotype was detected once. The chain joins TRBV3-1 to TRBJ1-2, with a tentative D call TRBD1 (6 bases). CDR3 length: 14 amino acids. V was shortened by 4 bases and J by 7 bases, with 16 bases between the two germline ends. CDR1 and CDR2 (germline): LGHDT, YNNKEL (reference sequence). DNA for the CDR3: TGTGCCAGCAGCCTAGGGCAGACAGGTAGTGGCTACACCTTC. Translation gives CASSLGQTGSGYTF.

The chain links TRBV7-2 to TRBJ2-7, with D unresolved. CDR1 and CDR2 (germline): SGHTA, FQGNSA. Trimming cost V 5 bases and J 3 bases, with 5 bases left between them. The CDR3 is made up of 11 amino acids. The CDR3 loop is CASSTHYEQYF. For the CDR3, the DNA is TGTGCCAGCAGCACTCACTACGAGCAGTACTTC.

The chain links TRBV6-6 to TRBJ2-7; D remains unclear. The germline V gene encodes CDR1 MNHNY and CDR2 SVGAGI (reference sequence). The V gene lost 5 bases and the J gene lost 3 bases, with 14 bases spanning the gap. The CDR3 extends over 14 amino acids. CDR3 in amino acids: CASSPTGRIYEQYF. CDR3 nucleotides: TGTGCCAGCAGTCCGACCGGACGGATCTACGAGCAGTACTTC.

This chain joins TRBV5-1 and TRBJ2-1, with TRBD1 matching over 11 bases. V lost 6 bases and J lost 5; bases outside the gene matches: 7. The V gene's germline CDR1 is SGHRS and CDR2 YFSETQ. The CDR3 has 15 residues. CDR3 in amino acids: CASTDRTGGNNEQFF. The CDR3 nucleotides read TGCGCCAGCACCGATAGGACAGGGGGCAACAATGAGCAGTTCTTC.

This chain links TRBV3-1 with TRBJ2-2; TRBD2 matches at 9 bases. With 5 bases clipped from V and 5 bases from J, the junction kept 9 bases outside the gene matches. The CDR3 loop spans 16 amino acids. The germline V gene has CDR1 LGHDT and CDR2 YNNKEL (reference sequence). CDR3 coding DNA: TGTGCCAGCAGCGGAGAGACTAGCGGAGGGACCGGGGAGCTGTTTTTT. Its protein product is CASSGETSGGTGELFF.

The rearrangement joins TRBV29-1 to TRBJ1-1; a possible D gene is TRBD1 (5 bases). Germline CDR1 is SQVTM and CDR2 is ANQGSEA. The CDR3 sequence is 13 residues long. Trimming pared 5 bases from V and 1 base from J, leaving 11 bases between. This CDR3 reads CSVLGRGNTEAFF. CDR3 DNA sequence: TGCAGCGTTTTAGGGAGGGGGAACACTGAAGCTTTCTTT.

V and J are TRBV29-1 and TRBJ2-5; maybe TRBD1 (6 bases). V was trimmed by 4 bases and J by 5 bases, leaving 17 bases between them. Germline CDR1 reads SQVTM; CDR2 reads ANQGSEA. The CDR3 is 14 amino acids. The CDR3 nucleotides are TGCAGCGTTGTTGGGAGTGGGGGCGAGGAGACCCAGTACTTC. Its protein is CSVVGSGGEETQYF.

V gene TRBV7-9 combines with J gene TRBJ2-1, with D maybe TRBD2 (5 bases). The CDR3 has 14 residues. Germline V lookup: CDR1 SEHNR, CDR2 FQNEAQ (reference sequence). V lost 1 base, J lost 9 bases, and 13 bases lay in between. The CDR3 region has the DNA TGTGCCAGCAGCTTAGGCGGGTCGGGCGGTGAGCAGTTCTTC. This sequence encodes CASSLGGSGGEQFF.

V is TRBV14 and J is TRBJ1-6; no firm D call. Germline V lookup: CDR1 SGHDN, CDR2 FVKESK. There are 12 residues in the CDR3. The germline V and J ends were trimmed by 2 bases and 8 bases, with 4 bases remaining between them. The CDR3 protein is CASSQIHSPLHF. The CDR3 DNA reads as TGTGCCAGCAGCCAAATCCATTCACCCCTCCACTTT.

Here the CDR3 reads CASSVGGGRETQYF. The CDR3 coding sequence is TGTGCCAGCAGCGTTGGGGGCGGTCGGGAGACCCAGTACTTC. This rearrangement joins TRBV9 to TRBJ2-5; D possibly corresponds to TRBD1 (6 bases). The CDR3 covers 14 residues. Trimming stripped 2 bases from V and 5 bases from J, with 13 bases between. Germline CDR1 and CDR2: SGDLS and YYNGEE.

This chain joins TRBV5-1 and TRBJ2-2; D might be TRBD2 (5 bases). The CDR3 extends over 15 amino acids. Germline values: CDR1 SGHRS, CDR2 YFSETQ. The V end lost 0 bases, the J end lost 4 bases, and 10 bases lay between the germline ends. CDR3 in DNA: TGCGCCAGCAGCTTGGATGAGGGTAGCACCGGGGAGCTGTTTTTT. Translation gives CASSLDEGSTGELFF.

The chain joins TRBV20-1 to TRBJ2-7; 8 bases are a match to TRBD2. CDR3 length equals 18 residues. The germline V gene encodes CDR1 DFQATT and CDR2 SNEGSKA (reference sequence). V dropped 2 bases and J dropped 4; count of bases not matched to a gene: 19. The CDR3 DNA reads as TGCAGTGCTAGATCGGCTCCCGTCACAGCGGGAGATGGGTACGAGCAGTACGTC. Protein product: CSARSAPVTAGDGYEQYV.

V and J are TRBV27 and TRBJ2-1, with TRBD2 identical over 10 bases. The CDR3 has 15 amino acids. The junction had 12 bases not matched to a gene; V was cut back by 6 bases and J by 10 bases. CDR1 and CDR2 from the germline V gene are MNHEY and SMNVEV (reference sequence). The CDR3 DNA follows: TGTGCCAGCAGCCCGACTAGCGGGCCCCTGGGGGAGCAGTTCTTC. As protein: CASSPTSGPLGEQFF.